The clone carrying this TCR beta chain was seen ten or more times. Primed by a sample-barcoded 5' primer and a J-beta primer mix, a second PCR proceeded for about 7 to 12 cycles. TCRdb processed the 5' RACE reads anew with MiXCR; each CDR3 protein has one entry. The sample comprises about 320,000 distinct CDR3 sequences, 27% of which are singletons, and about 30% rests with the top ten. This specimen belongs to a study of blood T cells in healthy people across ages. Germline assignment: CDR1 SQVTM and CDR2 ANQGSEA. Losses at the gene ends were 5 bases for V and 2 bases for J; bases not matched to a gene: 5. This CDR3 spans 15 amino acids.

V usage is TRBV29-1 and J usage is TRBJ2-5, with 13 bases lining up with TRBD2. The material sequenced was blood. The clonotype originates from a woman aged 70 to 79 in good health. The CDR3 DNA reads TGCAGCGTTACACTAGCGGGAGGGGAACAAGAGACCCAGTACTTC. This encodes CSVTLAGGEQETQYF.